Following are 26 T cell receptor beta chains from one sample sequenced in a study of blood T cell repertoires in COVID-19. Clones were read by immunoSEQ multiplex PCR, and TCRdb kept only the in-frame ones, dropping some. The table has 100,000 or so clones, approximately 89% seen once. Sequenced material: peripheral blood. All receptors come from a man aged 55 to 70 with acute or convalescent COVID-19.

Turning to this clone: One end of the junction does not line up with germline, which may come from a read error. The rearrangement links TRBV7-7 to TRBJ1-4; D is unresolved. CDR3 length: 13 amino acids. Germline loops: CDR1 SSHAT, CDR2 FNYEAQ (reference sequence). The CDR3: CASSLDAGEKLFF. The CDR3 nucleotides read TGTGCTAGCAGCTTAGACGCGGGTGAAAAACTGTTTTTT.

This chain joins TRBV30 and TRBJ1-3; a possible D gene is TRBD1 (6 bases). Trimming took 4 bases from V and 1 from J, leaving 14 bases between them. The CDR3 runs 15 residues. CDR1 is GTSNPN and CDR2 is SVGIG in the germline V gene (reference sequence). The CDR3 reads CAWTKDRSSGNTIYF. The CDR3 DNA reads TGTGCCTGGACTAAGGACAGATCTTCTGGAAACACCATATATTTT.

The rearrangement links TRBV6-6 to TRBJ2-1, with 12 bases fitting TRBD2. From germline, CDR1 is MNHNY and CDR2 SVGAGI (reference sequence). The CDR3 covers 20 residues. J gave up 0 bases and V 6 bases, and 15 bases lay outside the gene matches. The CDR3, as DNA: TGTGCCAGCAGCCGTACTTTACTAGCGGGAGGCCGGAGCTCCTACAATGAGCAGTTCTTC. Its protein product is CASSRTLLAGGRSSYNEQFF.

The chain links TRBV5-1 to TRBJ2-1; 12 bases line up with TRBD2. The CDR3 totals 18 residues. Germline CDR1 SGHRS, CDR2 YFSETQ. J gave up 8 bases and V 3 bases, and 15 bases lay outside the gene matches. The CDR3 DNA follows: TGCGCCAGCAGCTGGGAGACTAGCGGGAGATGGTCCCTCGATGAGCAGTTCTTC. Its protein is CASSWETSGRWSLDEQFF.

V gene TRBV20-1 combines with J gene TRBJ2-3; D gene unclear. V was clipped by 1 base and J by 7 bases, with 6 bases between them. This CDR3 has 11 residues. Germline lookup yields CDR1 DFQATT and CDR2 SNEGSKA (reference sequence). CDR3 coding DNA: TGCAGTGCTAGAGCGGGTAATACGCAGTATTTT. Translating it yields CSARAGNTQYF.

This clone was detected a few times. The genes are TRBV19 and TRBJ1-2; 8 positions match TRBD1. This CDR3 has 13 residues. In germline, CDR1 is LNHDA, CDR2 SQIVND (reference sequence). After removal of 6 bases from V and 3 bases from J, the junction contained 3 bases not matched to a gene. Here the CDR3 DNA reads TGTGCCAGTAGAAAGGACAGGGACTATGGCTACACCTTC. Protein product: CASRKDRDYGYTF.

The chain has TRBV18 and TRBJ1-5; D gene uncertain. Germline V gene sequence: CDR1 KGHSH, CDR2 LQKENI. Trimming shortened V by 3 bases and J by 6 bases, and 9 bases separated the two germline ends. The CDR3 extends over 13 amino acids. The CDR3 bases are TGTGCCAGCTCACCGAAGCGGGGTCAGCCCCAGCATTTT. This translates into CASSPKRGQPQHF.

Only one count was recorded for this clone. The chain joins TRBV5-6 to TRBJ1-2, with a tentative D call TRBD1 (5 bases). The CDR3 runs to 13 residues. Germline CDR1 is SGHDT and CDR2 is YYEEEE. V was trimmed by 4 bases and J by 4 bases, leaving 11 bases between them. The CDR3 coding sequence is TGTGCCAGCAGCCCGGTTACAGGCTATGGCTACACCTTC. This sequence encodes CASSPVTGYGYTF.

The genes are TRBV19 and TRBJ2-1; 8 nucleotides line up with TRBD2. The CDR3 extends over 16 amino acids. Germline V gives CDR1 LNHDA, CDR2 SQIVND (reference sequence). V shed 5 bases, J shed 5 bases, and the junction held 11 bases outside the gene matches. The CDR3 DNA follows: TGTGCCAGTAGTGGTCGGGCTAGCGGGTCCAACAATGAGCAGTTCTTC. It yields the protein CASSGRASGSNNEQFF.

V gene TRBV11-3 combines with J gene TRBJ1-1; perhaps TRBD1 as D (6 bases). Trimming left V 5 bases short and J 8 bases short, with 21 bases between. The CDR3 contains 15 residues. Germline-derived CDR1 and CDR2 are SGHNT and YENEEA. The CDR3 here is CASSPGGGAVGEAFF. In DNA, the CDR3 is TGTGCCAGCAGCCCCGGCGGGGGGGCCGTGGGAGAAGCTTTCTTT.

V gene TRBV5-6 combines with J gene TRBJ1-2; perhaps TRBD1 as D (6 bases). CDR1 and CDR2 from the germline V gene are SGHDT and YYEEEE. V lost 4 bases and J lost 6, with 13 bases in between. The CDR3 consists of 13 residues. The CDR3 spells CASSLRDTNGYTF. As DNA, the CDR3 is TGTGCCAGCAGCCTTCGGGACACTAATGGCTACACCTTC. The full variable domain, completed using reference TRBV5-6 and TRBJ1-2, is DAGVTQSPTHLIKTRGQQVTLRCSPKSGHDTVSWYQQALGQGPQFIFQYYEEEERQRGNFPDRFSGHQFPNYSSELNVNALLLGDSALYLCASSLRDTNGYTFGSGTRLTVV.

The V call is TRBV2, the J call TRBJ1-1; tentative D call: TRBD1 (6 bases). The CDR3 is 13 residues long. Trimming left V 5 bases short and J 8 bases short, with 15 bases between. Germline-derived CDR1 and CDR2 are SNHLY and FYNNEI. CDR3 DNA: TGTGCCAGCAGTCCCACAGGGTTTAGGGAAGCTTTCTTT. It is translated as CASSPTGFREAFF.

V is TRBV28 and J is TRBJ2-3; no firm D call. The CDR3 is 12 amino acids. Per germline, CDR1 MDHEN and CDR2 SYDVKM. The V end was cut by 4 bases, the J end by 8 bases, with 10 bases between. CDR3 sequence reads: CASSSPTVTQYF. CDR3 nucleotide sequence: TGTGCCAGCAGTTCCCCTACGGTTACGCAGTATTTT.

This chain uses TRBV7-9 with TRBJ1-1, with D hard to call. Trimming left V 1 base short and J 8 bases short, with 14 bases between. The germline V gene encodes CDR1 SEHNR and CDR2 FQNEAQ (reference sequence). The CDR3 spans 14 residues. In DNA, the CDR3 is TGTGCCAGCAGCTTAGGATCAGGCACCACAGAAGCTTTCTTT. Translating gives CASSLGSGTTEAFF.

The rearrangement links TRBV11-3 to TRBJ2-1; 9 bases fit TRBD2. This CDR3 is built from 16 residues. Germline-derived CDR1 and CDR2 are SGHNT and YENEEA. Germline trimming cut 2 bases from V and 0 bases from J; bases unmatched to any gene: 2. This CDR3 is CASSLTSGFSYNEQFF. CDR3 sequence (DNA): TGTGCCAGCAGCTTAACTAGCGGGTTCTCCTACAATGAGCAGTTCTTC. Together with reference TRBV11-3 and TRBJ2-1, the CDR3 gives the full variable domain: EAGVVQSPRYKIIEKKQPVAFWCNPISGHNTLYWYLQNLGQGPELLIRYENEEAVDDSQLPKDRFSAERLKGVDSTLKIQPAELGDSAVYLCASSLTSGFSYNEQFFGPGTRLTVL.

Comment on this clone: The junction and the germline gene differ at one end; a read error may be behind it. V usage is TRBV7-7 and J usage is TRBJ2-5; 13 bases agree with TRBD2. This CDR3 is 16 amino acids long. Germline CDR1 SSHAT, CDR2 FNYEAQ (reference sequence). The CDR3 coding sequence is TGTGCTAGCAGCCAAGGGACTAGCGGGAACCTGGAGACCCAGTACTTC. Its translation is CASSQGTSGNLETQYF.

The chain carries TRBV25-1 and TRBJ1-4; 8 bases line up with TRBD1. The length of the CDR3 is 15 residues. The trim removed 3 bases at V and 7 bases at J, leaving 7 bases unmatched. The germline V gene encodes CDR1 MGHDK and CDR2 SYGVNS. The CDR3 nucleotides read TGTGCCAGCAGTGAGATGACAGGGGTGGCTGAAAAACTGTTTTTT. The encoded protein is CASSEMTGVAEKLFF.

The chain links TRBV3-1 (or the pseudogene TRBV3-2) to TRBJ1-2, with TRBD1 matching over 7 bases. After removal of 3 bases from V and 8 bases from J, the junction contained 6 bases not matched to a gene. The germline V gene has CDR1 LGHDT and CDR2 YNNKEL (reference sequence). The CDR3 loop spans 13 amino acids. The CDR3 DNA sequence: TGTGCCAGCAGCCACGACAGGGCCGGAGGCTACACCTTC. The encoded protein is CASSHDRAGGYTF.

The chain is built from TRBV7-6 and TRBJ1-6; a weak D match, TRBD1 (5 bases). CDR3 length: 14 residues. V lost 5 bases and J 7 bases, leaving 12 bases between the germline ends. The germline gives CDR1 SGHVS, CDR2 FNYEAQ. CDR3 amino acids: CASSPESGNSPLHF. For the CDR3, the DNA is TGTGCCAGCAGCCCAGAATCAGGGAATTCACCCCTCCACTTT.

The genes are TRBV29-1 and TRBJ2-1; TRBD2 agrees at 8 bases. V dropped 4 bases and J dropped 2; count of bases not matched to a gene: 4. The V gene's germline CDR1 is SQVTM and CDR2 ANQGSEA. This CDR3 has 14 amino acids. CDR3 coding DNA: TGCAGCGTTGGAGCGGGAGATACCTACAATGAGCAGTTCTTC. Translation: CSVGAGDTYNEQFF.

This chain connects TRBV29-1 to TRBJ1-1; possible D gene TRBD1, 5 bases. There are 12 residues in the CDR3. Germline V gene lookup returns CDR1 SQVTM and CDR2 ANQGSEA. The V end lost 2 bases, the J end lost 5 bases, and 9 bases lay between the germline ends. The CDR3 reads CSVEWGGTEAFF. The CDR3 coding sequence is TGCAGCGTTGAATGGGGGGGGACTGAAGCTTTCTTT.

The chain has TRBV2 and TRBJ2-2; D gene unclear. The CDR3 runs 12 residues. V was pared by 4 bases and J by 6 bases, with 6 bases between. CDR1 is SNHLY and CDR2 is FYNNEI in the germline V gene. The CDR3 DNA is TGTGCCAGCAGTGTGAGCCCCGGGGAGCTGTTTTTT. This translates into CASSVSPGELFF.

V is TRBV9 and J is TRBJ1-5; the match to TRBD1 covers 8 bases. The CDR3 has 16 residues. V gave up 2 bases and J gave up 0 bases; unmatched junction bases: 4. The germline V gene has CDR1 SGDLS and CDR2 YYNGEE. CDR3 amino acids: CASSVGTGDSNQPQHF. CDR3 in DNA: TGTGCCAGCAGCGTGGGGACAGGAGATAGCAATCAGCCCCAGCATTTT.

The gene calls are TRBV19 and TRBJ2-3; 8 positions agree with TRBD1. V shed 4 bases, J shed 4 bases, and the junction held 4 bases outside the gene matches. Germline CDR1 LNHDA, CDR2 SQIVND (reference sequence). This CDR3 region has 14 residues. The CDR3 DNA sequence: TGTGCCAGTAGTACTACAGGGGGACCAGATACGCAGTATTTT. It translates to CASSTTGGPDTQYF.

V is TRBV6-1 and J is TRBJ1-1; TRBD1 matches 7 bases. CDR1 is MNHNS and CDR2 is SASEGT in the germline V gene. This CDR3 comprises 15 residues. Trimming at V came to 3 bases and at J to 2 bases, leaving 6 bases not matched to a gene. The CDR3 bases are TGTGCCAGCAGTGACGCCGGGACAGCCAACACTGAAGCTTTCTTT. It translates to CASSDAGTANTEAFF.

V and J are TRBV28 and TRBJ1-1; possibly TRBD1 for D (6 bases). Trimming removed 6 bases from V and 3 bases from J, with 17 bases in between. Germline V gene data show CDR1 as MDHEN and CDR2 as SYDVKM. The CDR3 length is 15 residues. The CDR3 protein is CASSQAGGGHTEAFF. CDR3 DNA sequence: TGTGCCAGCAGCCAAGCCGGGGGGGGCCACACTGAAGCTTTCTTT.